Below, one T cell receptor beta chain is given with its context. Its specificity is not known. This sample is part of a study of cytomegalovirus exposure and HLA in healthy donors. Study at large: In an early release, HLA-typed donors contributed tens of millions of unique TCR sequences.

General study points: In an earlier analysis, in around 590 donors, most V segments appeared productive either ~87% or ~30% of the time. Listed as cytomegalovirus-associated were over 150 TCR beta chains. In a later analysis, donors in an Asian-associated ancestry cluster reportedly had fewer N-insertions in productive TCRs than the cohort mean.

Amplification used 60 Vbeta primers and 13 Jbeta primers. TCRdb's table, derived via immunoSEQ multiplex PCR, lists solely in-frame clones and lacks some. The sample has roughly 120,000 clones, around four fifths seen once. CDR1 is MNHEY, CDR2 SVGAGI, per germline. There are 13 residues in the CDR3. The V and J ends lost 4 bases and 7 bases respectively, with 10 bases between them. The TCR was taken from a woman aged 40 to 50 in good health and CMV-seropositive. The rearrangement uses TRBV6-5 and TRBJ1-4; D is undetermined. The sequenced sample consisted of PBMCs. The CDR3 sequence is CASSSPDFEKLFF. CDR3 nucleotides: TGTGCCAGCAGTTCCCCGGACTTTGAAAAACTGTTTTTT.